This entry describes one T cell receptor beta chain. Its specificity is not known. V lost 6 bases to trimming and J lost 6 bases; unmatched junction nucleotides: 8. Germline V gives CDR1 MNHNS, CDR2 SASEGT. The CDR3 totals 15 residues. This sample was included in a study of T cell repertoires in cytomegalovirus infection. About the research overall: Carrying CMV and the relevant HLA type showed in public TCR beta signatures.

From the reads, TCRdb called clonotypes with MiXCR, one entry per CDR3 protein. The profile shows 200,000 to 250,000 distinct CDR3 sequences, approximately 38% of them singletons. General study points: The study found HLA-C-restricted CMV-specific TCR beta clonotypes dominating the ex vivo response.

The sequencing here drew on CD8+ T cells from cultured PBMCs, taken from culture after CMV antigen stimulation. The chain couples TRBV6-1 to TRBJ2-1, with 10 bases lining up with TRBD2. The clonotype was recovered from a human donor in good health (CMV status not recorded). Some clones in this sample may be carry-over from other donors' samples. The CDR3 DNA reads TGTGCCAGCAGACCTACTAGCGGGAATTCCAATGAGCAGTTCTTC. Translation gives CASRPTSGNSNEQFF.